This T cell receptor beta chain was retrieved from a study of Tregs in tolerant kidney transplant recipients. In germline, CDR1 is MNHEY, CDR2 SMNVEV (reference sequence). The CDR3 extends over 12 amino acids. The V end lost 6 bases, the J end lost 6 bases, and 12 bases lay between the germline ends. The method was immunoSEQ multiplex PCR; TCRdb's version includes in-frame clones alone and lacks a portion of them. The sample has some 110,000 clones; 92% are singletons. The rearrangement uses TRBV27 and TRBJ2-7; D gene uncertain. Specimen: CD4+ T cells from blood. This clonotype was obtained from a human donor in good health. For the CDR3, the DNA is TGTGCCAGCAGCCCGCCGCTAGGCGAGCAGTACTTC. It yields the protein CASSPPLGEQYF.